This record covers a single T cell receptor (beta chain). TCRdb's copy holds only in-frame clones and misses some; the assay was immunoSEQ multiplex PCR. The table includes approximately 90,000 clones, roughly 86% detected once. The data originate from a study of control samples from healthy donors and cancer patients. Germline CDR1 is MNHEY and CDR2 is SMNVEV (reference sequence). The CDR3 has 14 residues. V lost 3 bases, J lost 4 bases, and 12 bases lay in between. The sequence was obtained from a young man in good health. Material for sequencing was blood. V usage is TRBV27 and J usage is TRBJ1-2; D gene unclear. CDR3 protein: CASSFDTAGYGYTF. CDR3 DNA sequence: TGTGCCAGCAGTTTCGACACGGCCGGCTATGGCTACACCTTC.